These 13 T cell receptor beta chains originate from one sample sequenced in a study of control samples from healthy donors and cancer patients. Clones were sequenced by immunoSEQ multiplex PCR, and TCRdb holds only the in-frame ones, with some missing. Of around 92,000 clones listed, almost 85% were seen once; the top ten hold about 2%. The sequenced material came from blood. The receptor set was obtained from a man aged 60-69 years in good health.

The chain carries TRBV9 and TRBJ2-7, with D possibly TRBD1 on 6 matching bases. The CDR3 runs to 14 residues. Germline V gene lookup returns CDR1 SGDLS and CDR2 YYNGEE. Deletions cut 4 bases from V and 0 bases from J, with 11 bases between. CDR3 in amino acids: CASSPRQVSYEQYF. The CDR3 coding sequence is TGTGCCAGCAGCCCCCGACAGGTCTCCTACGAGCAGTACTTC.

In this sample, this clone turned up once. This chain links TRBV2 with TRBJ1-4, with TRBD1 matching 10 bases. Germline V gives CDR1 SNHLY, CDR2 FYNNEI. CDR3 length equals 15 residues. V trimming: 6 bases; J trimming: 4 bases; junction bases outside the gene matches: 5. CDR3 sequence: CASSLGQGSNEKLFF. CDR3 DNA sequence: TGTGCCAGCAGCCTGGGACAGGGGAGTAATGAAAAACTGTTTTTT.

In its sample, this clone was seen a few times. The chain carries TRBV3-1 (or the pseudogene TRBV3-2) and TRBJ2-7; 9 nucleotides align to TRBD2. The CDR3 is 14 amino acids. The V and J ends lost 1 base and 4 bases, in that order; junction bases with no gene match: 2. CDR1 is LGHDT and CDR2 is YNNKEL in the germline V gene (reference sequence). This chain's CDR3 is CASSQGLAVYEQYF. CDR3 in DNA: TGTGCCAGCAGCCAAGGACTAGCGGTTTACGAGCAGTACTTC.

J is TRBJ2-2 and V is TRBV19, with D unclear. Per the germline V gene, CDR1 is LNHDA and CDR2 is SQIVND (reference sequence). The V end lost 7 bases, the J end lost 7 bases, and 10 bases lay between the germline ends. This CDR3 comprises 12 residues. CDR3 nucleotide sequence: TGTGCCAGTAACTATGGCGTCGGGGAGCTGTTTTTT. This sequence encodes CASNYGVGELFF.

In this sample, this clone turned up a few times. The chain couples TRBV6-4 to TRBJ2-1; TRBD1 is a possible D gene (6 bases). V was pared by 2 bases and J by 1 base, with 9 bases between. Per germline, CDR1 MRHNA and CDR2 SNTAGT. The CDR3 covers 15 residues. CDR3 residues: CASSDGTKSYNEQFF. In DNA form, the CDR3 reads TGTGCCAGCAGTGACGGGACAAAATCCTACAATGAGCAGTTCTTC.

The rearrangement joins TRBV7-2 to TRBJ2-2, with 9 bases fitting TRBD1. Trimming at V came to 5 bases and at J to 4 bases, leaving 8 bases not matched to a gene. Germline lookup yields CDR1 SGHTA and CDR2 FQGNSA. This CDR3 has 16 residues. CDR3 residues: CASSPPGQGGTGELFF. The CDR3, as DNA: TGTGCCAGCAGCCCGCCGGGACAGGGCGGCACCGGGGAGCTGTTTTTT. Full variable domain (remainder filled in from reference TRBV7-2 and TRBJ2-2): GAGVSQSPSNKVTEKGKDVELRCDPISGHTALYWYRQSLGQGLEFLIYFQGNSAPDKSGLPSDRFSAERTGGSVSTLTIQRTQQEDSAVYLCASSPPGQGGTGELFFGEGSRLTVL.

V and J are TRBV5-6 and TRBJ2-7; 10 bases are shared with TRBD1. The germline V gene encodes CDR1 SGHDT and CDR2 YYEEEE. The length of the CDR3 is 14 residues. The J segment lost 4 bases and the V segment lost 4 bases, leaving 5 bases of the junction unmatched. The CDR3 sequence is CASSATGGGYEQYF. In DNA, the CDR3 is TGTGCCAGCAGCGCGACAGGGGGCGGGTACGAGCAGTACTTC.

The rearrangement joins TRBV7-9 to TRBJ1-1, with 11 bases lining up with TRBD1. V gave up 5 bases and J gave up 4 bases; unmatched junction bases: 3. The CDR3 covers 14 residues. Germline lookup yields CDR1 SEHNR and CDR2 FQNEAQ (reference sequence). The CDR3: CASSTGQGATEAFF. CDR3 DNA: TGTGCCAGCAGCACCGGACAGGGGGCCACTGAAGCTTTCTTT.

The chain is built from TRBV30 and TRBJ1-3, with a weak D call TRBD1 (6 bases). This CDR3 comprises 15 residues. Looked up from germline, CDR1 is GTSNPN and CDR2 is SVGIG (reference sequence). The ends were cut back, 3 bases at V and 0 bases at J, with 12 bases in the middle. CDR3 bases: TGTGCCTGGAGAGGGGGGGCGAGCTCTGGAAACACCATATATTTT. As protein: CAWRGGASSGNTIYF.

A word on this clone: The junction shows a germline mismatch at one end, possibly a read error. V and J are TRBV4-1 and TRBJ2-5; 8 nucleotides align to TRBD2. The germline gives CDR1 MGHRA, CDR2 YSYEKL. The CDR3 sequence is 15 residues long. CDR3 residues: CASSKDLTGGPAQYF. The CDR3 nucleotides are TGCGCCAGCAGCAAAGACCTAACGGGAGGGCCGGCCCAGTACTTC.

This clone was counted a few times. The chain is built from TRBV2 and TRBJ1-2, with TRBD1 matching 9 bases. Looked up from germline, CDR1 is SNHLY and CDR2 is FYNNEI. The V and J ends lost 4 bases and 14 bases, in that order; junction bases with no gene match: 14. This CDR3 is built from 14 residues. The CDR3 sequence: CASSGSTGTGFYTF. CDR3 DNA sequence: TGTGCCAGCAGTGGATCAACAGGGACAGGGTTTTATACCTTC.

This clone has a single count. V and J are TRBV28 and TRBJ2-3, with TRBD2 matching 7 bases. The CDR3 runs to 14 residues. CDR1 is MDHEN, CDR2 SYDVKM, per germline. V shed 6 bases, J shed 1 base, and the junction held 4 bases outside the gene matches. The chain's CDR3 is CASSRDYRTDTQYF. CDR3 DNA: TGTGCCAGCAGCCGGGACTACCGCACAGATACGCAGTATTTT.

The chain joins TRBV29-1 to TRBJ2-3; D perhaps matches TRBD1 (5 bases). The CDR3 is 15 residues long. Germline CDR1 reads SQVTM; CDR2 reads ANQGSEA. Between the trimmed V and J ends, which lost 8 bases and 0 bases, there was a span of 18 bases. In DNA form, the CDR3 reads TGCAGCTCAATCGATGGGGCTACTAGCACAGATACGCAGTATTTT. Protein product: CSSIDGATSTDTQYF.